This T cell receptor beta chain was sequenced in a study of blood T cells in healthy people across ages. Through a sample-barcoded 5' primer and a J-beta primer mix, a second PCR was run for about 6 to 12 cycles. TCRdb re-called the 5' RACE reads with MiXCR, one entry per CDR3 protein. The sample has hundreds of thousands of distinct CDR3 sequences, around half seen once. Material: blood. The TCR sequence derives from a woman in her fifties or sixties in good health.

The CDR3 region is CASSPGQSGGYTF. The CDR3 DNA reads as TGTGCCAGCAGCCCCGGACAGTCAGGGGGCTACACCTTC. The chain is built from TRBV7-3 and TRBJ1-2; weak D call: TRBD1 (6 bases). The ends were cut back, 5 bases at V and 8 bases at J, with 15 bases in the middle. This CDR3 is 13 amino acids long. Per the germline V gene, CDR1 is SGHTA and CDR2 is FQGTGA.